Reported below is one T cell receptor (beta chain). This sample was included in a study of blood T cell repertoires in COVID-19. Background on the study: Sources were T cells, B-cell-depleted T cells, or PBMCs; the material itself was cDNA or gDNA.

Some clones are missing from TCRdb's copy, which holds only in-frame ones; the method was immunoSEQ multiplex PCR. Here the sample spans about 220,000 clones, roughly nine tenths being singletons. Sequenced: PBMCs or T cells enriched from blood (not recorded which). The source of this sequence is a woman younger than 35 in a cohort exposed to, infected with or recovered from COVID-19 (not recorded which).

CDR3 in amino acids: CATDRTAGSYEQYF. In DNA, the CDR3 is TGTGCCACCGACCGGACAGCTGGTTCCTACGAGCAGTACTTC. The chain uses TRBV27 and TRBJ2-7, with a tentative D call TRBD1 (6 bases). This CDR3 contains 14 residues. Trimming stripped 10 bases from V and 1 base from J, with 17 bases between. Germline V gene lookup returns CDR1 MNHEY and CDR2 SMNVEV (reference sequence).